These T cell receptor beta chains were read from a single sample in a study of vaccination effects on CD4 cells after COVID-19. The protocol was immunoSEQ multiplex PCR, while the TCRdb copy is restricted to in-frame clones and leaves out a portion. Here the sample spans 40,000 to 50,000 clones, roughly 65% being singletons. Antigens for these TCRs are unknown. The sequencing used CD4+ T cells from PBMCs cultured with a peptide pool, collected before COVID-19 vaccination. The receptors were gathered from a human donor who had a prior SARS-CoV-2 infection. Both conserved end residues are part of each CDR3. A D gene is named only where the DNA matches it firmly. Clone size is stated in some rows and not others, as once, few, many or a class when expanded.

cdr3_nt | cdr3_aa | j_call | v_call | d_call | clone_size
TGCAGTGCTAGGAAGGAGACCCAGTACTTC | CSARKETQYF | TRBJ2-5 | TRBV20-1 | - | few
TGTGCCACCAGTGATTTCGGCCCAGCCTCTGGGGCCAACGTCCTGACTTTC | CATSDFGPASGANVLTF | TRBJ2-6 | TRBV24-1 | - | -
TGTGCCAGCAGCCAAGCGTGGACAGGGGGTAATGAAAAACTGTTTTTT | CASSQAWTGGNEKLFF | TRBJ1-4 | TRBV3-1/TRBV3-2 | TRBD1 | -
TGTGCCACCAGCAGAATAGTAGCGGGAGACTACGAGCAGTACTTC | CATSRIVAGDYEQYF | TRBJ2-7 | TRBV15 | TRBD2 | -
TGTGCCAGCAGCTTAGCGGAAGGGGTGGGCTACACCTTC | CASSLAEGVGYTF | TRBJ1-2 | TRBV7-2 | - | few
TGTGCCAGCTCACCACCTATCGATACGTCACCCCTCCACTTT | CASSPPIDTSPLHF | TRBJ1-6 | TRBV18 | - | -
TGCGCCAGCAGCTGGTTCCGCAAGCTCAGGGGCGGAAATCAGCCCCAGCATTTT | CASSWFRKLRGGNQPQHF | TRBJ1-5 | TRBV5-1 | - | -
TGTGCCAGCAGCCCCGACGACGGCCAAGAGACCCAGTACTTC | CASSPDDGQETQYF | TRBJ2-5 | TRBV5-8 | - | -
TGTGCCAGCTCACCACTGGTCATGAACACTGAAGCTTTCTTT | CASSPLVMNTEAFF | TRBJ1-1 | TRBV18 | - | -
TGTGCCAGCAGCCTGGACAGGGTGTACGAAAAACTGTTTTTT | CASSLDRVYEKLFF | TRBJ1-4 | TRBV7-9 | TRBD1 | -
TGTGCCAGCAGTGTGCCACTTACCTACGAGCAGTACTTC | CASSVPLTYEQYF | TRBJ2-7 | TRBV2 | - | -
TGTGCCAGCAGCCCGCGGGACTCAGGGCTCACCGGGGAGCTGTTTTTT | CASSPRDSGLTGELFF | TRBJ2-2 | TRBV7-9 | - | -
TGTGCCAGCAGCTTAGCGCTCGTGACTAGCGGGGGGGCCGAAGATACGCAGTATTTT | CASSLALVTSGGAEDTQYF | TRBJ2-3 | TRBV7-6 | TRBD2 | once
TGCGCCAGCAGCCAAGGAGACCGGGCCGGAGTAAATGAAAAACTGTTTTTT | CASSQGDRAGVNEKLFF | TRBJ1-4 | TRBV4-3 | - | -
TGTGCCAGCAGCAGGATCGGGCTAGCGCGGAATGAGCAGTTCTTC | CASSRIGLARNEQFF | TRBJ2-1 | TRBV3-1/TRBV3-2 | - | -
TGTGCCAGCAGTCGGACAGCGGACAGCAATCAGCCCCAGCATTTT | CASSRTADSNQPQHF | TRBJ1-5 | TRBV7-9 | - | -
TGTGCCAGCAGTTACACTTTCCCAGGGGGTTCACCCCTCCACTTT | CASSYTFPGGSPLHF | TRBJ1-6 | TRBV6-5 | TRBD1 | -
TGTGCCAGCAGCGTATCGAGATGGTCTGGCTACACCTTC | CASSVSRWSGYTF | TRBJ1-2 | TRBV9 | - | -
TGTGCCAGCAGTGAGAGACACTCTATCTCCTACGAGCAGTACTTC | CASSERHSISYEQYF | TRBJ2-7 | TRBV2 | - | -
TGTGCCTGGAGCCGGGACAGACCCTATGGCTACACCTTC | CAWSRDRPYGYTF | TRBJ1-2 | TRBV30 | TRBD1 | -
TGCGCCAGCAGCTTTAGCGGGGAAGAGACCCAGTACTTC | CASSFSGEETQYF | TRBJ2-5 | TRBV5-1 | TRBD2 | -
TGTGCCAGCACCCGGCCAAACACCGGGGAGCTGTTTTTT | CASTRPNTGELFF | TRBJ2-2 | TRBV2 | - | -
TGCAGCGTTATTATCCGGACAGCCCAAGAGACCCAGTACTTC | CSVIIRTAQETQYF | TRBJ2-5 | TRBV29-1 | - | -
TGTGCCATCACCGAGAGAAGCGGGAACCAAGAGACCCAGTACTTC | CAITERSGNQETQYF | TRBJ2-5 | TRBV10-3 | TRBD2 | -
TGTGCCAGCTCACCACCGAGGATTCCCTACGAGCAGTACTTC | CASSPPRIPYEQYF | TRBJ2-7 | TRBV18 | - | -
TGTGCCAGCAGCTTAGGATCTAGCGGGTACTACAATGAGCAGTTCTTC | CASSLGSSGYYNEQFF | TRBJ2-1 | TRBV11-2 | TRBD2 | -
TGTGCCACCAGTGATTTGCCGGGACTAGCGACGAACACCGGGGAGCTGTTTTTT | CATSDLPGLATNTGELFF | TRBJ2-2 | TRBV24-1 | TRBD2 | -
TGTGCCAGCAGCGCTGGGAGCGGGTACCAAGAGACCCAGTACTTC | CASSAGSGYQETQYF | TRBJ2-5 | TRBV9 | - | -
TGTGCCAGTAGTGTAGAAGGGGAGACCCAGTACTTC | CASSVEGETQYF | TRBJ2-5 | TRBV19 | - | -
TGTGCCAGCAGTGAACTCGACATTCAGTACTTC | CASSELDIQYF | TRBJ2-4 | TRBV6-1 | - | -
TGTGCCAGCAGCCAAGTGAACGGGGGGGCCACTGAAGCTTTCTTT | CASSQVNGGATEAFF | TRBJ1-1 | TRBV4-2 | - | -
TGCGCCAGCAGCTTGGATGGGGGCAGAACTGGAAACACCATATATTTT | CASSLDGGRTGNTIYF | TRBJ1-3 | TRBV5-1 | - | -
TGTGCCAGCAGACCCGGGACAGGCTCCTACGAGCAGTACTTC | CASRPGTGSYEQYF | TRBJ2-7 | TRBV6-5 | TRBD1 | -
TGTGCCAGCTCACCGTCCAATCGGGGGGAAGAGACCCAGTACTTC | CASSPSNRGEETQYF | TRBJ2-5 | TRBV18 | TRBD2 | -
TGTGCCAGCAGTTTTGCCCAGTCTTCGGTTCAGCCCCAGCATTTT | CASSFAQSSVQPQHF | TRBJ1-5 | TRBV28 | - | -
TGCGCCAGCAGCCAAGATGGCAGGGCGGGCACCTTC | CASSQDGRAGTF | TRBJ1-2 | TRBV4-1 | - | once
TGTGCCAGCAGCTTGGTATCGGCCAGGGGGATGCAGTACTTC | CASSLVSARGMQYF | TRBJ2-7 | TRBV5-6 | TRBD1 | few
TGCGCCAGCAGCTCCGACCGGACAGGGGGCGATGGCTACACCTTC | CASSSDRTGGDGYTF | TRBJ1-2 | TRBV5-1 | TRBD1 | -
TGTGCCAGCAATCAGCGGGACCAAGACGACGAGCAGTACTTC | CASNQRDQDDEQYF | TRBJ2-7 | TRBV6-5 | TRBD2 | few
TGTGCCAGCAGTGTCAGGACTAGCGGGGGGAAGGAGGCAGATACGCAGTATTTT | CASSVRTSGGKEADTQYF | TRBJ2-3 | TRBV6-1 | TRBD2 | -
TGCGCCAGCAGCTTGGAGCTAGCAGGATTCACAGATACGCAGTATTTT | CASSLELAGFTDTQYF | TRBJ2-3 | TRBV5-1 | - | -
TGTGCCAGAAGCTTTAGTACAGGGGGTTCCACTGAAGCTTTCTTT | CARSFSTGGSTEAFF | TRBJ1-1 | TRBV5-3 | TRBD1 | -